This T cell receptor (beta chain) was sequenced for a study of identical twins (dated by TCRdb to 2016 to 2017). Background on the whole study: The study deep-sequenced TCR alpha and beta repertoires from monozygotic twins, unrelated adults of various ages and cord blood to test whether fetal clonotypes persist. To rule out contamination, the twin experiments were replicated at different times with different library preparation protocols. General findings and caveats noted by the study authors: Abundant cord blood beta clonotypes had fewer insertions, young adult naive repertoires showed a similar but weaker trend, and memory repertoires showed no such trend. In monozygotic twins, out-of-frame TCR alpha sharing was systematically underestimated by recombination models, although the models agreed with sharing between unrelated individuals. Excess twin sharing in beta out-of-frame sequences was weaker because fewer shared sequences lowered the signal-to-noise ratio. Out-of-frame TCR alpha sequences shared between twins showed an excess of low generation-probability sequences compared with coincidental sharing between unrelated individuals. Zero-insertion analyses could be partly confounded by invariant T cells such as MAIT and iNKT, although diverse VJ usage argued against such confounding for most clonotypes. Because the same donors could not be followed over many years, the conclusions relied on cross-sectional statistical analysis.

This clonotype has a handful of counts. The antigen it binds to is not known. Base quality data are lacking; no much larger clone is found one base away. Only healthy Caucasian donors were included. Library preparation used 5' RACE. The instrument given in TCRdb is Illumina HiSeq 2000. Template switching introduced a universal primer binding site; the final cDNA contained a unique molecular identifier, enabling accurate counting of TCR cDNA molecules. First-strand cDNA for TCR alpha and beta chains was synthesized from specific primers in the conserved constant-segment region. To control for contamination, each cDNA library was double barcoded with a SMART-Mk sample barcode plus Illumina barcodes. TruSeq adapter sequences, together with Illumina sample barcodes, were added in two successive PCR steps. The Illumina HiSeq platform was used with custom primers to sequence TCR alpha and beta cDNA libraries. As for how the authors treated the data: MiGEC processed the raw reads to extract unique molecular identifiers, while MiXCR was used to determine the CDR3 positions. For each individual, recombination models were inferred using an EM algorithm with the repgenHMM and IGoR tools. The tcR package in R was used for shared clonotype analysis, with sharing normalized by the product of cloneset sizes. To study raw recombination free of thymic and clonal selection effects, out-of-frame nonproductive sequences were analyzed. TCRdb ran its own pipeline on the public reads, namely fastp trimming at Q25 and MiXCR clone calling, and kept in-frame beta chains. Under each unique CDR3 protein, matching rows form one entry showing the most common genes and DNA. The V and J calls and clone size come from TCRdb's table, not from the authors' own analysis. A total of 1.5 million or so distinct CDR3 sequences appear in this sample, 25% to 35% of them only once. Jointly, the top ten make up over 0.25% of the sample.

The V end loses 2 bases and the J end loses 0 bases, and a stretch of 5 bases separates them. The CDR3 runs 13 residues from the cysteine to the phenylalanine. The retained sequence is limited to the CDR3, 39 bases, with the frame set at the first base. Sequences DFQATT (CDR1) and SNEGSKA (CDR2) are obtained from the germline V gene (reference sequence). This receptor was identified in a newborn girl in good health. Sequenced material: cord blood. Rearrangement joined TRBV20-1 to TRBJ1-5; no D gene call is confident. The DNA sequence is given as TGCAGTGCTAGAATAGGTAGCAATCAGCCCCAGCATTTT. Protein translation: CSARIGSNQPQHF.